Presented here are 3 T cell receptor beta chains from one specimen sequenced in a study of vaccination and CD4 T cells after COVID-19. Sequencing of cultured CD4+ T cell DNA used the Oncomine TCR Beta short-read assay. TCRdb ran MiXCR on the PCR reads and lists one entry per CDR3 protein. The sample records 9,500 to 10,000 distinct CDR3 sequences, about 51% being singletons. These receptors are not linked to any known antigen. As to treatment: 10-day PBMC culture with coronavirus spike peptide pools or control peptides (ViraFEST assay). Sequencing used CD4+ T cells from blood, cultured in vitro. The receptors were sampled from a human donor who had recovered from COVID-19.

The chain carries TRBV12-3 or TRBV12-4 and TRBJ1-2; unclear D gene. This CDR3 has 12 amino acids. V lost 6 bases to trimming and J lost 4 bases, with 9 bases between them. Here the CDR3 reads CASSDRLYGYTF. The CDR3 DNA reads TGTGCCAGCAGCGATAGACTCTATGGCTACACCTTC.

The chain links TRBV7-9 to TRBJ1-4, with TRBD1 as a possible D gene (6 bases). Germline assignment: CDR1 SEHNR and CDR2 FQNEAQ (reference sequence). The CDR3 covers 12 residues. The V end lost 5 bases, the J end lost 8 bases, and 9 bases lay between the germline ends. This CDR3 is CASSLGTEKLFF. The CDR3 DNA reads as TGTGCCAGCAGCCTTGGGACAGAAAAACTGTTTTTT.

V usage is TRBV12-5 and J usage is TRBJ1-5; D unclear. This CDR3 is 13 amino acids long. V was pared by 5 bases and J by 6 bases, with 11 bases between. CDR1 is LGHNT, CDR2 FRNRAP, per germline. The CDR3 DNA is TGTGCTAGTGGTAACAGTGGTAGTCAGCCCCAGCATTTT. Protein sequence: CASGNSGSQPQHF.